Below are 32 T cell receptor beta chains sequenced from a single sample in a study of OX40 agonist ivuxolimab in advanced cancers. The assay was immunoSEQ multiplex PCR, and TCRdb's table has in-frame clones only and misses some. This sample has about 80,000 clones; 65% to 90% occur once, and the top ten carry under 2.5%. The sequencing used CD4+ or CD8+ T cells sorted from blood, collected in a trial of the OX40 agonist ivuxolimab. These receptors were obtained from an adult with an advanced solid tumor such as melanoma, head and neck, liver or kidney cancer.

This clone was picked up a small number of times. The chain carries TRBV6-4 and TRBJ2-2, with 11 bases fitting TRBD2. The CDR3 is made up of 14 amino acids. V gave up 7 bases and J gave up 5 bases; unmatched junction bases: 3. The germline CDR1 and CDR2 sequences are MRHNA and SNTAGT. This chain's CDR3 is CASKASGRTGELFF. The CDR3 nucleotides read TGTGCCAGCAAGGCTAGCGGGAGGACCGGGGAGCTGTTTTTT.

The rearrangement links TRBV2 to TRBJ1-4; no firm D call. V gave up 6 bases and J gave up 7 bases, with 12 bases separating them. CDR3 length equals 13 residues. CDR1 and CDR2 (germline): SNHLY, FYNNEI. The CDR3 region has the DNA TGTGCCAGCAGGGCGTCCAACCTTGAAAAACTGTTTTTT. Encoded protein: CASRASNLEKLFF.

The J gene is TRBJ2-7, the V gene TRBV7-8, with 10 bases aligning to TRBD2. Germline CDR1 reads SGHVS; CDR2 reads FQNEAQ. The CDR3 is 19 residues long. V lost 2 bases and J lost 3; bases outside the gene matches: 16. This chain's CDR3 is CASSLTLSLAGVSGYEQYF. CDR3 nucleotides: TGTGCCAGCAGCTTAACTTTAAGTCTAGCGGGAGTGAGTGGCTACGAGCAGTACTTC. The whole variable domain, remainder taken from reference TRBV7-8 and TRBJ2-7, is GAGVSQSPRYKVAKRGQDVALRCDPISGHVSLFWYQQALGQGPEFLTYFQNEAQLDKSGLPSDRFFAERPEGSVSTLKIQRTQQEDSAVYLCASSLTLSLAGVSGYEQYFGPGTRLTVT.

The CDR3 reads CASSLSSGGRADTQYF. The CDR3 region has the DNA TGCGCCAGCAGCCTTTCTAGCGGGGGGCGGGCAGATACGCAGTATTTT. This chain links TRBV5-1 with TRBJ2-3, with 11 bases lining up with TRBD2. Germline V lookup: CDR1 SGHRS, CDR2 YFSETQ. The CDR3 runs to 16 residues. Losses at the gene ends were 4 bases for V and 4 bases for J; bases not matched to a gene: 8.

CDR3 bases: TGTGCCAGCAGGCCAGAGCGGGGATCCGGGACTCACTCCTACGAGCAGTACTTC. It is translated as CASRPERGSGTHSYEQYF. The chain carries TRBV28 and TRBJ2-7; 7 nucleotides line up with TRBD2. Germline values: CDR1 MDHEN, CDR2 SYDVKM. The CDR3 totals 18 residues. Unmatched junction bases numbered 17, after V lost 6 bases and J lost 0 bases.

J is TRBJ1-1 and V is TRBV4-3, with D possibly being TRBD1 (5 bases). The ends were cut back, 2 bases at V and 5 bases at J, with 21 bases in the middle. Germline loops: CDR1 LGHNA, CDR2 YSLEER. This CDR3 region has 17 residues. CDR3 nucleotides: TGCGCCAGCAGCCAATCACCGGGTAGGCAGTGGGGGACTGAAGCTTTCTTT. Its translation: CASSQSPGRQWGTEAFF.

The V gene is TRBV7-9, the J gene TRBJ2-7; D is ambiguous. The V end lost 2 bases, the J end lost 9 bases, and 14 bases lay between the germline ends. Per the germline V gene, CDR1 is SEHNR and CDR2 is FQNEAQ (reference sequence). This CDR3 comprises 13 residues. CDR3 nucleotides: TGTGCCAGCAGCTTACAATCGGGCACTGGGCAGTACTTC. Its translation is CASSLQSGTGQYF.

The V gene is TRBV6-5, the J gene TRBJ2-3, with TRBD2 identical over 8 bases. CDR1 MNHEY and CDR2 SVGAGI come from the germline V gene. Trimming cost V 2 bases and J 4 bases; bases outside gene matches: 5. CDR3 length: 15 amino acids. Written as DNA, the CDR3 is TGTGCCAGCAGTTACACCCGGGGGGGCGCAGATACGCAGTATTTT. It codes for CASSYTRGGADTQYF.

This clone turned up a few times. This chain connects TRBV10-3 to TRBJ1-5; D is unclear. The CDR3 is 12 residues long. Per germline, CDR1 ENHRY and CDR2 SYGVKD. V lost 2 bases and J 1 base, leaving 0 bases between the germline ends. CDR3 sequence (DNA): TGTGCCATCAGTGAGAGCAATCAGCCCCAGCATTTT. It specifies CAISESNQPQHF.

The genes are TRBV5-4 and TRBJ2-1; 7 nucleotides agree with TRBD2. Germline CDR1 reads SGHNT; CDR2 reads YYREEE (reference sequence). The J segment lost 7 bases and the V segment lost 0 bases, leaving 10 bases of the junction unmatched. This CDR3 region has 16 residues. The CDR3 sequence: CASSLAGGGLVNEQFF. The CDR3, as DNA: TGTGCCAGCAGCTTGGCGGGGGGAGGGCTAGTAAATGAGCAGTTCTTC.

As to this clone: Germline is not matched at one junction end, which may reflect a read error. The CDR3 is CASSRPGGARHF. CDR3 bases: TGTGCCAGCAGCCGTCCAGGGGGGGCCAGGCACTTC. The V call is TRBV7-2, the J call TRBJ2-7; D might be TRBD1 or TRBD2, each matching 7 bases. The germline gives CDR1 SGHTA, CDR2 FQGNSA. The CDR3 sequence is 12 residues long.

This chain links TRBV9 with TRBJ2-7; 7 bases are a match to TRBD1. The CDR3 extends over 14 amino acids. In germline, CDR1 is SGDLS, CDR2 YYNGEE. V lost 3 bases, J lost 0 bases, and 3 bases stayed unmatched. CDR3 sequence reads: CASSATGSSYEQYF. The CDR3, as DNA: TGTGCCAGCAGCGCGACAGGGAGCTCCTACGAGCAGTACTTC. Based on the CDR3 plus reference TRBV9 and TRBJ2-7, the full variable domain is DSGVTQTPKHLITATGQRVTLRCSPRSGDLSVYWYQQSLDQGLQFLIQYYNGEERAKGNILERFSAQQFPDLHSELNLSSLELGDSALYFCASSATGSSYEQYFGPGTRLTVT.

The chain has TRBV6-6 and TRBJ2-3; 7 bases agree with TRBD2. Trimming removed 6 bases from V and 0 bases from J; junction bases left unmatched: 6. CDR1 and CDR2 (germline): MNHNY, SVGAGI (reference sequence). The CDR3 is 15 residues long. CDR3 sequence reads: CASSPQRDSTDTQYF. The CDR3 DNA sequence: TGTGCCAGCAGCCCACAGCGGGATAGCACAGATACGCAGTATTTT.

This clone was picked up a small number of times. The chain links TRBV28 to TRBJ1-5, with D hard to call. The ends were cut back, 6 bases at V and 0 bases at J, with 12 bases in the middle. CDR3 length equals 15 residues. In germline, CDR1 is MDHEN, CDR2 SYDVKM. The DNA for the CDR3 is TGTGCCAGCAGCGCCGGGGTGAATAGCAATCAGCCCCAGCATTTT. This sequence encodes CASSAGVNSNQPQHF.

This clone was seen only a few times. The V gene is TRBV18, the J gene TRBJ1-2, with a possible D match to TRBD1 (5 bases). The germline V and J ends were trimmed by 3 bases and 1 base, with 9 bases remaining between them. Germline lookup yields CDR1 KGHSH and CDR2 LQKENI. The CDR3 loop spans 14 amino acids. This CDR3 is CASSPTEYNYGYTF. Here the CDR3 DNA reads TGTGCCAGCTCACCGACAGAATATAACTATGGCTACACCTTC. Full variable domain (outside the CDR3, taken from reference TRBV18 and TRBJ1-2): NAGVMQNPRHLVRRRGQEARLRCSPMKGHSHVYWYRQLPEEGLKFMVYLQKENIIDESGMPKERFSAEFPKEGPSILRIQQVVRGDSAAYFCASSPTEYNYGYTFGSGTRLTVV.

This clone came up once. This chain uses TRBV9 with TRBJ2-7; 8 bases agree with TRBD2. Germline assignment: CDR1 SGDLS and CDR2 YYNGEE. The CDR3 has 14 amino acids. V was clipped by 2 bases and J by 3 bases; unmatched bases: 4. The CDR3 region has the DNA TGTGCCAGCAGCGTCGCCGGGACTAGCTACGAGCAGTACTTC. This encodes CASSVAGTSYEQYF.

The chain has TRBV2 and TRBJ2-3; TRBD2 might be the D (6 bases). The V end was cut by 5 bases, the J end by 6 bases, with 12 bases between. Germline loops: CDR1 SNHLY, CDR2 FYNNEI. The CDR3 contains 13 residues. The CDR3 DNA sequence: TGTGCCAGCAGTCCCCCGGGAGTTGATACGCAGTATTTT. Translating it yields CASSPPGVDTQYF.

This sequence joins TRBV19 and TRBJ1-3, with D maybe TRBD1 (6 bases). Germline-derived CDR1 and CDR2 are LNHDA and SQIVND (reference sequence). V dropped 2 bases and J dropped 0 bases, with 17 bases sitting between them. CDR3 length: 18 amino acids. The CDR3 DNA reads as TGTGCCAGTAGTATACCCCCCCCGACAGGAAACTCTGGAAACACCATATATTTT. Residues: CASSIPPPTGNSGNTIYF.

The chain employs TRBV4-3 and TRBJ2-2; 9 bases fit TRBD1. The CDR3 consists of 16 residues. The V gene's germline CDR1 is LGHNA and CDR2 YSLEER. V trimming: 3 bases; J trimming: 4 bases; junction bases outside the gene matches: 6. CDR3 bases: TGCGCCAGCAGCCATGGGACAGGGACCAGCACCGGGGAGCTGTTTTTT. Translating it yields CASSHGTGTSTGELFF.

V usage is TRBV6-6 and J usage is TRBJ2-7, with 8 positions matching TRBD1. Germline V CDR1 and CDR2: MNHNY, SVGAGI (reference sequence). This CDR3 contains 14 residues. Trimming took 2 bases from V and 2 from J; bases not matched to a gene: 2. CDR3 DNA: TGTGCCAGCAGTTACAGGGACAGGACCTACGAGCAGTACTTC. It specifies CASSYRDRTYEQYF.

The CDR3 sequence: CASSIRDRGYEQYF. CDR3 bases: TGTGCCAGCAGTATCCGGGACAGGGGCTACGAGCAGTACTTC. The genes are TRBV28 and TRBJ2-7, with 10 bases that match TRBD1. Trimming took 5 bases from V and 3 from J; bases not matched to a gene: 4. Germline V gene sequence: CDR1 MDHEN, CDR2 SYDVKM. The CDR3 totals 14 residues.

This clone has more than one count but fewer than ten. The rearrangement uses TRBV19 and TRBJ1-5; 10 bases line up with TRBD1. From germline, CDR1 is LNHDA and CDR2 SQIVND (reference sequence). J gave up 5 bases and V 7 bases, and 2 bases lay outside the gene matches. CDR3 length equals 13 residues. The CDR3 DNA follows: TGTGCCAGTAAAGGACAGGGGGATCAGCCCCAGCATTTT. Translated: CASKGQGDQPQHF. Looking up the rest from reference TRBV19 and TRBJ1-5 gives the full variable domain: DGGITQSPKYLFRKEGQNVTLSCEQNLNHDAMYWYRQDPGQGLRLIYYSQIVNDFQKGDIAEGYSVSREKKESFPLTVTSAQKNPTAFYLCASKGQGDQPQHFGDGTRLSIL.

This clone has only a few counts. CDR3 sequence reads: CASRRQGHYGYTF. The CDR3 nucleotides read TGTGCCAGCAGGCGACAGGGACACTATGGCTACACCTTC. The rearrangement links TRBV6-5 to TRBJ1-2; 7 positions agree with TRBD1. Germline trimming cut 6 bases from V and 3 bases from J; bases unmatched to any gene: 4. CDR1 is MNHEY, CDR2 SVGAGI, per germline. The CDR3 sequence is 13 residues long.

The V gene is TRBV7-2, the J gene TRBJ2-3; the D gene is possibly TRBD2 (6 bases). This CDR3 comprises 15 residues. From germline, CDR1 is SGHTA and CDR2 FQGNSA. Trimming cost V 6 bases and J 3 bases, with 16 bases left between them. The CDR3 nucleotides are TGTGCCAGCAGGATGTCGGGGGTAAGGACAGATACGCAGTATTTT. Translation: CASRMSGVRTDTQYF.

The CDR3, as DNA: TGTGCCAGCAAAGAGGTAGCGGATACCTACGAGCAGTACTTC. It yields the protein CASKEVADTYEQYF. This chain uses TRBV6-5 with TRBJ2-7; D perhaps matches TRBD2 (6 bases). The CDR3 runs 14 residues. Germline V CDR1 and CDR2: MNHEY, SVGAGI. The V end lost 7 bases, the J end lost 2 bases, and 15 bases lay between the germline ends.

In this sample, this clone turned up once. The chain employs TRBV15 and TRBJ2-5, with unresolved D. V was cut by 5 bases and J by 4 bases, with 17 bases left in between. Germline values: CDR1 LNHNV, CDR2 YYDKDF (reference sequence). The CDR3 has 15 residues. The CDR3 DNA sequence: TGTGCCACCAGCCTACGATATGGCAGCCGAGAGACCCAGTACTTC. Protein sequence: CATSLRYGSRETQYF.

The genes are TRBV5-1 and TRBJ1-2; unclear D gene. Trimming removed 5 bases from V and 1 base from J, with 9 bases in between. The CDR3 is 13 amino acids. CDR1 is SGHRS and CDR2 is YFSETQ in the germline V gene. The CDR3: CASRAEDNYGYTF. CDR3 nucleotides: TGCGCCAGCAGGGCGGAGGATAACTATGGCTACACCTTC.

This rearrangement joins TRBV9 to TRBJ2-5, with D unclear. CDR1 is SGDLS, CDR2 YYNGEE, per germline. The V end lost 1 base, the J end lost 0 bases, and 10 bases lay between the germline ends. The CDR3 spans 15 residues. The CDR3 reads CASSVSSTDQETQYF. CDR3 nucleotide sequence: TGTGCCAGCAGCGTAAGTTCTACGGACCAAGAGACCCAGTACTTC.

This clone appeared a single time. This chain uses TRBV6-1 with TRBJ2-7, with TRBD1 matching 7 bases. Trimming at V came to 6 bases and at J to 4 bases, leaving 6 bases not matched to a gene. This CDR3 region has 13 residues. In germline, CDR1 is MNHNS, CDR2 SASEGT. CDR3 DNA sequence: TGTGCCAGCAGCGACAGGGCAGAGTACGAGCAGTACTTC. The encoded protein is CASSDRAEYEQYF.

The chain is built from TRBV20-1 and TRBJ2-1; no clear D. Trimming cost V 0 bases and J 15 bases, with 12 bases left between them. The CDR3 is 11 residues long. The germline gives CDR1 DFQATT, CDR2 SNEGSKA (reference sequence). The CDR3 bases are TGCAGTGCTAGAGAGGATAGCCTGCCGTTCTTC. Protein product: CSAREDSLPFF.

The chain joins TRBV5-6 to TRBJ2-6; tentatively, D is TRBD1 (5 bases). The germline V and J ends were trimmed by 4 bases and 4 bases, with 12 bases remaining between them. The germline gives CDR1 SGHDT, CDR2 YYEEEE. This CDR3 contains 15 residues. The CDR3 DNA sequence: TGTGCCAGCAGCCACAGGCAGTCCGGGGCCAACGTCCTGACTTTC. This gives the protein CASSHRQSGANVLTF.

This chain connects TRBV29-1 to TRBJ1-1, with D uncertain. Germline-derived CDR1 and CDR2 are SQVTM and ANQGSEA. Trimming cost V 2 bases and J 4 bases, with 5 bases left between them. This CDR3 region has 11 residues. The CDR3 sequence is CSVETATEAFF. The CDR3 DNA is TGCAGCGTTGAAACAGCCACTGAAGCTTTCTTT.